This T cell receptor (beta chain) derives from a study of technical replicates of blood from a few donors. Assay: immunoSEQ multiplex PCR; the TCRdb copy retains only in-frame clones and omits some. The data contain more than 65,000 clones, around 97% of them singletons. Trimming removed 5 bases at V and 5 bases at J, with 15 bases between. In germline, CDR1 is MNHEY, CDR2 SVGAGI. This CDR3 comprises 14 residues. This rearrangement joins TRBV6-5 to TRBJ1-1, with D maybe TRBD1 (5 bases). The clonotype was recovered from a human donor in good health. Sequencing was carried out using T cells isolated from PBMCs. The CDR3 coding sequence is TGTGCCAGCAGTCTCGGGCCTGGGACTACTGAAGCTTTCTTT. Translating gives CASSLGPGTTEAFF.